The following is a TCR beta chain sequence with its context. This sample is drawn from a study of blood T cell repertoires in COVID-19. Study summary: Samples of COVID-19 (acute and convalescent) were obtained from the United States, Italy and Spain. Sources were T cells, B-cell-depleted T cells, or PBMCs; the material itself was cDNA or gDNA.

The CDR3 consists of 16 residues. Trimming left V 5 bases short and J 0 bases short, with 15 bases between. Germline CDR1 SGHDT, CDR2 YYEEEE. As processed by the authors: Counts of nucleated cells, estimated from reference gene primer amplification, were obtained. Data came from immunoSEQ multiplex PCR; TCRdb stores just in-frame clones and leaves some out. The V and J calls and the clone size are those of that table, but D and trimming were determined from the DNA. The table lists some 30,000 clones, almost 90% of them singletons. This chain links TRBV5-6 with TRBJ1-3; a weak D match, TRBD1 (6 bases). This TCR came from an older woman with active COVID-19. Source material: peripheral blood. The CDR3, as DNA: TGTGCCAGCAGAGAAGCGGGGGCGAGCTCTGGAAACACCATATATTTT. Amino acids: CASREAGASSGNTIYF.